This T cell receptor beta chain stems from a study of T cell changes during pregnancy in multiple sclerosis (dated by TCRdb to the late 2010s). Background for the entire study: In women with multiple sclerosis, the researchers looked at how the T cell repertoire shifted as pregnancy progressed.

Libraries came from the immunoSEQ multiplex PCR assay. TCRdb's version of the immuneACCESS table is confined to in-frame rearrangements and falls short of the full clone set. An unresolved V gene accounts for under half of the shortfall where checked; the remainder is of unknown origin. For this sample there are over 50,000 clones; around 90% appear just once. The leading ten clones occupy 1.5% to 2% of the sample. Notes on this clone: The antigen this receptor binds is unknown. There are no base qualities to consult, and no much larger clone falls within one base.

According to the germline V gene, CDR1 reads LGHNT and CDR2 reads FRNRAP. Counted from cysteine to phenylalanine, this CDR3 has 11 amino acids. The CDR3 DNA has 33 bases and is translated from base 1. V loses 7 bases, J loses 8 bases, and the germline ends lie 9 bases apart. The sequencing used peripheral blood, collected in the first trimester of pregnancy. The chain is encoded by TRBV12-5 joined to TRBJ2-1; the D gene remains uncertain. The receptor comes from a female donor with multiple sclerosis, enrolled in a pregnancy study. The DNA sequence follows: TGTGCTAGTGCCTTTGGCCATGAGCAGTTCTTC. This encodes CASAFGHEQFF.